The clone carrying this TCR beta chain occurred a few times. What it recognizes is unknown. This specimen belongs to a study of T cell repertoires in cytomegalovirus infection. Study summary: Researchers turned to recently identified HLA-C-restricted CMV epitopes as well as well-studied HLA-B-restricted ones.

Germline V gene sequence: CDR1 SNHLY, CDR2 FYNNEI. The CDR3 has 16 amino acids. J gave up 2 bases and V 4 bases, and 8 bases lay outside the gene matches. TCRdb analysed the reads with MiXCR anew, one entry per CDR3 protein. The table records about half a million distinct CDR3 sequences, 30% to 35% of them present only once. The chain links TRBV2 to TRBJ2-3; 8 nucleotides align to TRBD2. The receptor was isolated from a human donor in good health (CMV status not recorded). Some clones in this sample may be carry-over from other donors' samples. The starting material was cultured PBMCs, obtained from culture after CMV antigen stimulation. The CDR3 here is CASSVGNSGATDTQYF. In DNA, the CDR3 is TGTGCCAGCAGTGTGGGTAATAGCGGGGCCACAGATACGCAGTATTTT.